This entry lists 15 T cell receptor beta chains sequenced from one sample in a study of T-cell reconstitution after alpha-beta-depleted transplantation in children (dated by TCRdb to about 2016). The library was prepared using PCR. The sequencing machine was an Illumina HiSeq 2500. TCR libraries were prepared with molecular barcoding, using unique molecular identifiers to normalize TCRbeta repertoire quantification. Using fastp at Q25 and MiXCR, TCRdb reprocessed the public reads and kept productive beta chains. Entries are consolidated by CDR3 protein sequence, retaining the most common genes and DNA. Here the sample has 550,000 to 600,000 distinct CDR3 sequences; roughly 23% occur a single time. The ten top clones hold roughly 14% of the sample. The treatment or condition label on this specimen signifies: allogeneic hematopoietic cell transplantation with graft depleted of TCRalphabeta T cells and CD19 B cells.

Material: PBMCs, mostly from graft donor cells, obtained 360 days after TCRalphabeta/CD19-depleted stem cell transplant. These receptors all stem from a boy younger than two who had a stem cell transplant for acute myeloid leukemia, so the T cells may come from the graft donor.

V is TRBV20-1 and J is TRBJ2-1, with 10 bases matching TRBD2. Germline CDR1 is DFQATT and CDR2 is SNEGSKA (reference sequence). The ends lost 0 bases at V and 8 bases at J; junction bases unmatched: 7. This CDR3 comprises 15 residues. CDR3 loop: CSAREGAGGPHEQFF. The CDR3, as DNA: TGCAGTGCTAGAGAAGGAGCGGGGGGGCCCCATGAGCAGTTCTTC.

This clonotype was recorded many times. The V gene is TRBV29-1, the J gene TRBJ1-1; a possible D gene is TRBD1 (6 bases). V gave up 0 bases and J gave up 8 bases, with 25 bases separating them. This CDR3 is 17 amino acids long. Germline V gives CDR1 SQVTM, CDR2 ANQGSEA. The CDR3 spells CSVEERWVATGETEAFF. CDR3 coding DNA: TGCAGCGTTGAAGAAAGATGGGTAGCGACAGGAGAGACGGAAGCTTTCTTT.

The chain is built from TRBV3-1 and TRBJ1-2; 7 positions match TRBD1. CDR1 is LGHDT, CDR2 YNNKEL, per germline (reference sequence). The V segment lost 6 bases and the J segment 7 bases; nucleotides outside the gene matches: 8. The CDR3 extends over 13 amino acids. The CDR3 loop reads CASRRTGDSGYTF. The CDR3, as DNA: TGTGCCAGCAGACGCACAGGGGACTCTGGCTACACCTTC.

This clonotype was found many times. The chain combines TRBV19 with TRBJ1-2; 7 positions agree with TRBD1. Germline trimming cut 6 bases from V and 4 bases from J; bases unmatched to any gene: 11. CDR3 size: 15 residues. The germline V gene has CDR1 LNHDA and CDR2 SQIVND (reference sequence). Here the CDR3 reads CASSHRGRDIYGYTF. For the CDR3, the DNA is TGTGCCAGTAGCCACAGGGGCCGAGACATCTATGGCTACACCTTC. Full variable domain (outside the CDR3, taken from reference TRBV19 and TRBJ1-2): DGGITQSPKYLFRKEGQNVTLSCEQNLNHDAMYWYRQDPGQGLRLIYYSQIVNDFQKGDIAEGYSVSREKKESFPLTVTSAQKNPTAFYLCASSHRGRDIYGYTFGSGTRLTVV.

This chain connects TRBV5-1 to TRBJ1-1; perhaps TRBD1 as D (6 bases). V was clipped by 1 base and J by 4 bases, with 11 bases between them. Germline assignment: CDR1 SGHRS and CDR2 YFSETQ. This CDR3 contains 14 residues. The CDR3 nucleotides read TGCGCCAGCAGCTTGATGCAGGGGACCACTGAAGCTTTCTTT. Translated: CASSLMQGTTEAFF. The whole variable domain, filled in from reference TRBV5-1 and TRBJ1-1, reads KAGVTQTPRYLIKTRGQQVTLSCSPISGHRSVSWYQQTPGQGLQFLFEYFSETQRNKGNFPGRFSGRQFSNSRSEMNVSTLELGDSALYLCASSLMQGTTEAFFGQGTRLTVV.

The chain has TRBV7-3 and TRBJ2-5, with 7 bases that match TRBD2. The CDR3 is made up of 18 amino acids. CDR1 is SGHTA and CDR2 is FQGTGA in the germline V gene. The V segment lost 5 bases and the J segment 5 bases; nucleotides outside the gene matches: 20. DNA for the CDR3: TGTGCCAGCAGCCCCTATCGCTTGGGGGGGGAAGTAAAGGAGACCCAGTACTTC. Encoded protein: CASSPYRLGGEVKETQYF.

The chain is built from TRBV12-3 or TRBV12-4 and TRBJ1-1, with D possibly matching TRBD1 (5 bases). This CDR3 is 14 amino acids long. The germline V and J ends were trimmed by 3 bases and 8 bases, with 16 bases remaining between them. The CDR3 loop is CASSLVGARGEAFF. The CDR3, as DNA: TGTGCCAGCAGTTTGGTAGGGGCCCGAGGGGAAGCTTTCTTT.

This clonotype occurred a few times. CDR3 protein: CASRPRTGAYNQPQHF. The DNA for the CDR3 is TGTGCCAGCAGACCTAGAACAGGGGCCTACAATCAGCCCCAGCATTTT. The rearrangement joins TRBV28 to TRBJ1-5, with TRBD1 matching over 7 bases. The V gene's germline CDR1 is MDHEN and CDR2 SYDVKM. The CDR3 runs to 16 residues. The J segment lost 3 bases and the V segment lost 6 bases, leaving 11 bases of the junction unmatched.

Many counts were recorded for this clonotype. The chain recombines TRBV6-2 or TRBV6-3 with TRBJ2-1; either TRBD1 or TRBD2 may fit D (6 bases each). CDR1 and CDR2 from the germline V gene are MNHEY and SVGEGT. V lost 6 bases and J lost 3, with 12 bases in between. This CDR3 is built from 14 residues. CDR3 nucleotide sequence: TGTGCCAGCAGCTTAGGGGGGAACTACAATGAGCAGTTCTTC. This codes for CASSLGGNYNEQFF.

This clonotype has a handful of counts. The chain carries TRBV7-2 and TRBJ2-1; D unresolved. With 1 base removed from V and 10 bases from J, the gap between germline ends came to 8 bases. This CDR3 is 12 amino acids long. CDR1 SGHTA and CDR2 FQGNSA come from the germline V gene. CDR3 protein: CASSLVTPEQFF. CDR3 in DNA: TGTGCCAGCAGCTTAGTAACCCCAGAGCAGTTCTTC.

V and J are TRBV28 and TRBJ1-2; D is unresolved. The ends were cut back, 5 bases at V and 7 bases at J, with 14 bases in the middle. The germline V gene encodes CDR1 MDHEN and CDR2 SYDVKM. This CDR3 is built from 13 residues. CDR3 residues: CASSTQFASGYTF. CDR3 coding DNA: TGTGCCAGCAGTACCCAGTTCGCGTCTGGCTACACCTTC.

Comment on this clonotype: A much larger clone differs by one base, so this may be a read error. The chain employs TRBV6-5 and TRBJ2-5; 7 bases map to TRBD1. CDR1 and CDR2 from the germline V gene are MNHEY and SVGAGI. The CDR3 length is 15 residues. The chain's CDR3 is CAGSPRQGLGETQYF. As DNA, the CDR3 is TGTGCCGGCAGTCCTCGACAGGGTTTAGGAGAGACCCAGTACTTC.

The chain combines TRBV6-1 with TRBJ1-6, with 9 nucleotides matching TRBD1. Germline values: CDR1 MNHNS, CDR2 SASEGT. V shed 1 base, J shed 9 bases, and the junction held 4 bases outside the gene matches. The CDR3 consists of 15 residues. The CDR3 loop reads CASSEGTGASSPLHF. CDR3 DNA sequence: TGTGCCAGCAGTGAAGGGACAGGGGCAAGTTCACCCCTCCACTTT.

The V gene is TRBV3-1, the J gene TRBJ2-2; weak D call: TRBD1 (6 bases). V was clipped by 6 bases and J by 7 bases, with 12 bases between them. The CDR3 is 13 residues long. Per germline, CDR1 LGHDT and CDR2 YNNKEL (reference sequence). The CDR3 loop is CASRLQGHGELFF. CDR3 bases: TGTGCCAGCAGACTCCAGGGGCACGGGGAGCTGTTTTTT.

This clonotype was observed once. The rearrangement uses TRBV29-1 and TRBJ1-1, with 11 nucleotides matching TRBD1. The CDR3 totals 14 residues. CDR1 and CDR2 (germline): SQVTM, ANQGSEA. V gave up 4 bases and J gave up 5 bases; unmatched junction bases: 6. Here the CDR3 reads CSVALGTGGTEAFF. The CDR3 DNA reads TGCAGCGTTGCCCTCGGGACAGGGGGGACTGAAGCTTTCTTT.